Each of the 30 T cell receptor beta chains below was sequenced from the same sample in a study of blood T cell repertoires in COVID-19 (dated by TCRdb to the early 2020s). The library relied on the immunoSEQ multiplex PCR assay. Held by TCRdb, this immuneACCESS table contains in-frame sequences only and omits some clones. Under half of the omission traces to an unresolved V gene where checked; the cause of the rest is unknown. Present in this sample are about 220,000 clones, 70% to 85% of which were seen just once. Roughly 3.5% of the sample comes from the top ten. Sequencing used PBMCs or T cells enriched from blood (not recorded which). These receptors all stem from a woman in her sixties who had recovered from COVID-19.

The rearrangement links TRBV6-2 or TRBV6-3 to TRBJ1-1; a possible D gene is TRBD1 (5 bases). Trimming stripped 6 bases from V and 5 bases from J, with 13 bases between. CDR1 MNHEY and CDR2 SVGEGT come from the germline V gene. The CDR3 is 13 amino acids. The CDR3 here is CASSPPGRTEAFF. Written as DNA, the CDR3 is TGTGCCAGCAGCCCTCCAGGGAGGACTGAAGCTTTCTTT.

The genes are TRBV7-9 and TRBJ1-1; TRBD1 is a possible D gene (5 bases). Germline CDR1 reads SEHNR; CDR2 reads FQNEAQ (reference sequence). Between the trimmed V and J ends, which lost 4 bases and 2 bases, there was a span of 11 bases. The CDR3 has 14 amino acids. This CDR3 is CASSWARVNTEAFF. Written as DNA, the CDR3 is TGTGCCAGCAGCTGGGCCAGGGTTAACACTGAAGCTTTCTTT.

The chain couples TRBV19 to TRBJ1-6; TRBD1 matches 7 bases. CDR1 and CDR2 from the germline V gene are LNHDA and SQIVND (reference sequence). CDR3 size: 15 residues. Trimming cost V 5 bases and J 7 bases; bases outside gene matches: 8. For the CDR3, the DNA is TGTGCCAGTAGTCTACGGGACAGTTGGAATTCACCCCTCCACTTT. It translates to CASSLRDSWNSPLHF.

The V and J genes are TRBV7-2 and TRBJ1-2; D gene unclear. Germline values: CDR1 SGHTA, CDR2 FQGNSA. V was shortened by 2 bases and J by 4 bases, with 8 bases between the two germline ends. This CDR3 region has 13 residues. For the CDR3, the DNA is TGTGCCAGCAGCTTATTTGTCAGCTATGGCTACACCTTC. Translation gives CASSLFVSYGYTF.

This clone was detected once. V is TRBV7-8 and J is TRBJ1-2; TRBD1 is a possible D gene (6 bases). The CDR3 spans 13 residues. Trimming stripped 3 bases from V and 5 bases from J, with 10 bases between. Germline CDR1 SGHVS, CDR2 FQNEAQ. The CDR3 coding sequence is TGTGCCAGCAGCTTGGACAGAGGATATGGCTACACCTTC. As protein: CASSLDRGYGYTF.

As DNA, the CDR3 is TGTGCCAGCAGTGCGGGACGACCAAATGGCTACACCTTC. As protein: CASSAGRPNGYTF. The gene calls are TRBV28 and TRBJ1-2; D is perhaps TRBD1 (5 bases). Germline V CDR1 and CDR2: MDHEN, SYDVKM. The CDR3 contains 13 residues. V was cut by 5 bases and J by 6 bases, with 13 bases left in between.

This clone was seen just once. The chain has TRBV19 and TRBJ1-3, with 10 bases fitting TRBD1. Germline loops: CDR1 LNHDA, CDR2 SQIVND (reference sequence). CDR3 length equals 13 residues. The CDR3 DNA reads TGTGCTTCCAGGGACAGGGGACGAAACACCATATATTTT. Encoded protein: CASRDRGRNTIYF.

This chain links TRBV19 with TRBJ1-2; TRBD1 matches at 8 bases. This CDR3 contains 18 residues. The V gene end was trimmed by 6 bases and the J gene end by 4 bases; junction bases not matched to a gene: 19. Germline V CDR1 and CDR2: LNHDA, SQIVND (reference sequence). The CDR3 nucleotides read TGTGCCAGTAGGAACAGGGGGAATCGAAGAGGGGTTGGCTATGGCTACACCTTC. Its translation: CASRNRGNRRGVGYGYTF.

V usage is TRBV12-3 or TRBV12-4 and J usage is TRBJ1-2, with TRBD1 matching over 7 bases. The CDR3 totals 13 residues. V lost 6 bases, J lost 4 bases, and 5 bases stayed unmatched. This chain's CDR3 is CASSSDRLYGYTF. As DNA, the CDR3 is TGTGCCAGCAGCTCGGACAGGCTCTATGGCTACACCTTC.

The CDR3 region is CASSLSQGILNTEAFF. The CDR3 DNA sequence: TGTGCCAGCAGTTTATCCCAGGGTATCCTGAACACTGAAGCTTTCTTT. The rearrangement uses TRBV27 and TRBJ1-1, with TRBD1 as a possible D gene (5 bases). The germline V gene has CDR1 MNHEY and CDR2 SMNVEV (reference sequence). The CDR3 runs to 16 residues. Trimming took off 0 bases at V and 0 bases at J, with 11 bases between the two ends.

The count of this clone is one. The V call is TRBV9, the J call TRBJ2-1, with 9 nucleotides matching TRBD2. V shed 0 bases and J 2 bases; nucleotides not matched to a gene: 9. The CDR3 extends over 18 amino acids. The germline V gene has CDR1 SGDLS and CDR2 YYNGEE. The CDR3 DNA is TGTGCCAGCAGCGTAGCAGGGGTCATAGCGGGGGCCTACAATGAGCAGTTCTTC. Translated: CASSVAGVIAGAYNEQFF.

This chain uses TRBV18 with TRBJ1-1, with TRBD1 matching over 9 bases. This CDR3 comprises 16 residues. Trimming cost V 3 bases and J 5 bases; bases outside gene matches: 10. Germline V gene data show CDR1 as KGHSH and CDR2 as LQKENI. CDR3 sequence (DNA): TGTGCCAGCTCACCCGAGGGACAGGGTAGAGGTACTGAAGCTTTCTTT. This codes for CASSPEGQGRGTEAFF.

The chain uses TRBV7-2 and TRBJ2-5; TRBD2 is a possible D gene (5 bases). Germline loops: CDR1 SGHTA, CDR2 FQGNSA. Trimming took 2 bases from V and 5 from J, leaving 9 bases between them. The CDR3 is made up of 13 amino acids. The CDR3 reads CASSLRGPETQYF. In nucleotides, the CDR3 is TGTGCCAGCAGCTTACGAGGGCCGGAGACCCAGTACTTC.

This chain connects TRBV30 to TRBJ1-1; D unclear. CDR3 size: 13 residues. Germline V gives CDR1 GTSNPN, CDR2 SVGIG (reference sequence). V was clipped by 0 bases and J by 3 bases, with 8 bases between them. The CDR3 DNA reads as TGTGCCTGGAGTGTCTTGAGGGACACTGAAGCTTTCTTT. This translates into CAWSVLRDTEAFF.

The chain is built from TRBV3-1 (or the pseudogene TRBV3-2) and TRBJ2-1; 16 nucleotides match TRBD2. J was trimmed by 10 bases and V by 4 bases; bases with no gene match: 1. Germline V gene sequence: CDR1 LGHDT, CDR2 YNNKEL (reference sequence). There are 14 residues in the CDR3. The CDR3 DNA reads TGTGCCAGCAGCCGGGGACTAGCGGGAGGGGAGCAGTTCTTC. Its protein is CASSRGLAGGEQFF.

The CDR3 DNA reads as TGTGCCAGCATCAAGCGGGGCTCCTACGAGCAGTACTTC. This encodes CASIKRGSYEQYF. The chain uses TRBV5-8 and TRBJ2-7, with TRBD2 matching 7 bases. Germline trimming cut 6 bases from V and 0 bases from J; bases unmatched to any gene: 3. CDR1 SGHTS and CDR2 YDEGEE come from the germline V gene. CDR3 size: 13 residues.

The chain links TRBV7-9 to TRBJ1-1; TRBD1 matches 7 bases. The J segment lost 1 base and the V segment lost 4 bases, leaving 9 bases of the junction unmatched. Germline V lookup: CDR1 SEHNR, CDR2 FQNEAQ (reference sequence). This CDR3 has 16 residues. CDR3 DNA: TGTGCCAGCAGCTCCCCCCAGGGGGGTCCGAACACTGAAGCTTTCTTT. This gives the protein CASSSPQGGPNTEAFF.

This sequence joins TRBV7-2 and TRBJ1-3, with D possibly matching TRBD1 (6 bases). The CDR3 runs 14 residues. V was pared by 5 bases and J by 4 bases, with 12 bases between. Germline assignment: CDR1 SGHTA and CDR2 FQGNSA. This CDR3 reads CASSLGQGGNTIYF. The CDR3 nucleotides read TGTGCCAGCAGCCTAGGGCAGGGGGGAAACACCATATATTTT.

A single count supports this clone. Other DNA sequences in the sample encode the same CDR3. The chain links TRBV18 to TRBJ1-5; D not certain. The CDR3 runs 12 residues. Germline V gene sequence: CDR1 KGHSH, CDR2 LQKENI. V lost 3 bases and J lost 5, with 5 bases in between. The CDR3 sequence: CASSPPDQPQHF. The CDR3 DNA is TGTGCCAGCTCACCCCCCGATCAGCCCCAGCATTTT.

The rearrangement links TRBV6-1 to TRBJ2-3; weak D call: TRBD1 (6 bases). The V gene lost 3 bases and the J gene lost 5 bases, with 15 bases spanning the gap. The CDR3 runs 15 residues. Germline V gives CDR1 MNHNS, CDR2 SASEGT. The DNA of the CDR3 is TGTGCCAGCAGTGATTCTAGACAGGTTAAAGATACGCAGTATTTT. Translating gives CASSDSRQVKDTQYF.

The rearrangement joins TRBV6-5 to TRBJ1-2; no clear D gene. Germline V gene lookup returns CDR1 MNHEY and CDR2 SVGAGI. This CDR3 has 15 amino acids. V was cut by 6 bases and J by 7 bases, with 21 bases left in between. CDR3: CASSPLRGRFSGYTF. DNA for the CDR3: TGTGCCAGCAGCCCGCTTCGGGGTAGATTTAGTGGCTACACCTTC.

The V and J genes are TRBV3-1 (or the pseudogene TRBV3-2) and TRBJ2-7; possibly TRBD2 for D (7 bases). The germline gives CDR1 LGHDT, CDR2 YNNKEL (reference sequence). CDR3 length equals 17 residues. V was pared by 3 bases and J by 0 bases, with 18 bases between. The DNA for the CDR3 is TGTGCCAGCAGCCATCGTCGGGGGGCGGGGCTCTCCTACGAGCAGTACTTC. This gives the protein CASSHRRGAGLSYEQYF.

This clone occurred a few times. The genes are TRBV3-1 (or the pseudogene TRBV3-2) and TRBJ1-5; D unresolved. V lost 6 bases and J lost 5, with 11 bases in between. The CDR3 spans 13 residues. Germline V CDR1 and CDR2: LGHDT, YNNKEL (reference sequence). CDR3 in DNA: TGTGCCAGCAGTCAGGTGAGGGATCAGCCCCAGCATTTT. This sequence encodes CASSQVRDQPQHF.

The chain has TRBV4-2 and TRBJ1-6; D not resolved. The CDR3 runs to 14 residues. The V end was cut by 0 bases, the J end by 10 bases, with 10 bases between. CDR1 is LGHNA, CDR2 YNFKEQ, per germline. This CDR3 reads CASSQDGQVSPLHF. DNA of the CDR3: TGTGCCAGCAGCCAAGATGGGCAGGTATCACCCCTCCACTTT.

This chain connects TRBV10-3 to TRBJ1-2; the match to TRBD1 covers 11 bases. CDR1 is ENHRY, CDR2 SYGVKD, per germline. V shed 6 bases and J 4 bases; nucleotides not matched to a gene: 4. CDR3 length equals 14 residues. DNA for the CDR3: TGTGCCATCAGACGGACAGGGGGCGTCTATGGCTACACCTTC. This codes for CAIRRTGGVYGYTF.

The chain couples TRBV5-5 to TRBJ2-2; maybe TRBD2 (5 bases). The CDR3 is made up of 11 amino acids. CDR1 is SGHKS and CDR2 is YYEKEE in the germline V gene (reference sequence). Trimming cost V 3 bases and J 10 bases, with 7 bases left between them. The DNA of the CDR3 is TGTGCCAGCAGCTGGGAGTTGGAGCTGTTTTTT. It translates to CASSWELELFF.

The V and J genes are TRBV7-9 and TRBJ1-4; TRBD1 agrees at 10 bases. The V gene's germline CDR1 is SEHNR and CDR2 FQNEAQ (reference sequence). V trimming: 5 bases; J trimming: 8 bases; junction bases outside the gene matches: 11. There are 16 residues in the CDR3. CDR3 nucleotides: TGTGCCAGCAGCGCCGGAGGACAGGGGGTAAGGGAAAAACTGTTTTTT. It codes for CASSAGGQGVREKLFF.

The CDR3 coding sequence is TGTGCCAGCAGTCGGACAGGGGGATGGATCGGGGAGCTGTTTTTT. Protein: CASSRTGGWIGELFF. This sequence joins TRBV2 and TRBJ2-2; 10 bases align to TRBD1. CDR1 is SNHLY and CDR2 is FYNNEI in the germline V gene. The CDR3 sequence is 15 residues long. Trimming cost V 5 bases and J 7 bases; bases outside gene matches: 7.

This clone was recorded once. The chain links TRBV11-3 to TRBJ2-7, with D unresolved. The V end was cut by 3 bases, the J end by 3 bases, with 9 bases between. The CDR3 length is 13 residues. Germline V gene lookup returns CDR1 SGHNT and CDR2 YENEEA. This CDR3 is CASSFGDLYEQYF. DNA for the CDR3: TGTGCCAGCAGCTTCGGAGACCTCTACGAGCAGTACTTC. The variable domain in full, with the rest retrieved from reference TRBV11-3 and TRBJ2-7, is EAGVVQSPRYKIIEKKQPVAFWCNPISGHNTLYWYLQNLGQGPELLIRYENEEAVDDSQLPKDRFSAERLKGVDSTLKIQPAELGDSAVYLCASSFGDLYEQYFGPGTRLTVT.

This rearrangement joins TRBV3-1 (or the pseudogene TRBV3-2) to TRBJ2-5; no clear D. Germline V gene data show CDR1 as LGHDT and CDR2 as YNNKEL (reference sequence). V lost 0 bases, J lost 5 bases, and 10 bases lay in between. The CDR3 loop spans 14 amino acids. Here the CDR3 DNA reads TGTGCCAGCAGCCAAGATAACAGCTGGGAGACCCAGTACTTC. Amino acid sequence: CASSQDNSWETQYF.